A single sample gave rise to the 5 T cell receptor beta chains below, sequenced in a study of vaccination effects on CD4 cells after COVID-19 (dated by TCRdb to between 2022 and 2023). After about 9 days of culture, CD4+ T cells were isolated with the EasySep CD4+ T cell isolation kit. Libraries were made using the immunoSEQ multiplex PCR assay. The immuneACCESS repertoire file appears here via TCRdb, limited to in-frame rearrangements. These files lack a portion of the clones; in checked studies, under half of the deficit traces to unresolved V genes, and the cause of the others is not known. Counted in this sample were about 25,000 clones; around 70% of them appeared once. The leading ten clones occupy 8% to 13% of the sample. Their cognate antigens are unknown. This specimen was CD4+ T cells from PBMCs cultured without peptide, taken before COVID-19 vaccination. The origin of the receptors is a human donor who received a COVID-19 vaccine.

This chain's CDR3 is CASSFGGTTDTQYF. The CDR3 DNA reads as TGCGCCAGCAGCTTTGGGGGCACCACAGATACGCAGTATTTT. The chain uses TRBV5-1 and TRBJ2-3, with D maybe TRBD1 (6 bases). CDR3 length: 14 residues. V was shortened by 2 bases and J by 2 bases, with 9 bases between the two germline ends. The V gene's germline CDR1 is SGHRS and CDR2 YFSETQ.

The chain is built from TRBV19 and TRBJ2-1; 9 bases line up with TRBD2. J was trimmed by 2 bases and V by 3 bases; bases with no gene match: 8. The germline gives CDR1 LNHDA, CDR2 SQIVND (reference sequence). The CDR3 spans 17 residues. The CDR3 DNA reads TGTGCCAGTAGTATTTTCGCTCTAGCGGGACCCTACAATGAGCAGTTCTTC. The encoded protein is CASSIFALAGPYNEQFF.

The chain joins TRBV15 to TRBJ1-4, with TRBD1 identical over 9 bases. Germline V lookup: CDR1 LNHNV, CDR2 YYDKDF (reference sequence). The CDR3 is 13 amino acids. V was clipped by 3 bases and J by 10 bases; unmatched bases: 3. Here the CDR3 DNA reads TGTGCCACCAGCAGGCCGACAGGGGGAAAACTGTTTTTT. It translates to CATSRPTGGKLFF.

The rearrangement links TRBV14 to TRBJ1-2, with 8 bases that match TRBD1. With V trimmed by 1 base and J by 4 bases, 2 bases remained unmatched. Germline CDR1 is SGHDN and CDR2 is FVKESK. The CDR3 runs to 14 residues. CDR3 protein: CASSQAGGIYGYTF. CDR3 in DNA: TGTGCCAGCAGCCAAGCAGGGGGCATCTATGGCTACACCTTC.

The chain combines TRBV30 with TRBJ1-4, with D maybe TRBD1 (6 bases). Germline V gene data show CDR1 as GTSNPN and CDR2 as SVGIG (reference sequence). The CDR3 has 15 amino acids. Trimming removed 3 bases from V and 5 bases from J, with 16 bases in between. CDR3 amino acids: CAWSARGRGNEKLFF. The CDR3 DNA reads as TGTGCCTGGAGCGCCAGGGGTAGGGGAAATGAAAAACTGTTTTTT.